A selection of T cell receptor beta chains follows, all from one sample in a study of T cell responses to AZD1222 COVID-19 vaccine. Method: immunoSEQ multiplex PCR; TCRdb's copy keeps in-frame clones and lacks some. The data contain about 200,000 clones, approximately 89% of them seen just once; the ten biggest clones take up 3% to 3.5%. The sample in question was peripheral blood, obtained 28 days after the second AZD1222 dose. These receptors were collected from an adult who received the AZD1222 COVID-19 vaccine. CDR3s include the opening cysteine and the closing phenylalanine or tryptophan. D genes are given only for firm matches. Clone size, where shown, is once, few, many, or a class for clones that have expanded.

j_gene	d_gene	v_gene	abundance	CDR3nt	CDR3aa
TRBJ2-7	NA	TRBV6-6	NA	TGTGCCAGCAGTGACTTCACCGGGGCTCAGGGCTACGAGCAGTACTTC	CASSDFTGAQGYEQYF
TRBJ1-2	NA	TRBV4-1	NA	TGCGCCAGCAGCCAAGAGGGTGGACTCAACAGGGCCGATGGCTACACCTTC	CASSQEGGLNRADGYTF
TRBJ2-7	NA	TRBV6-5	once	TGTGCCAGCGTCAGGGGTTTCCACGAGCAGTACTTC	CASVRGFHEQYF
TRBJ1-2	NA	TRBV11-2	NA	TGTGCCAGCAGCTTACGGGGGACTCGGTGGGGCTACACCTTC	CASSLRGTRWGYTF
TRBJ1-3	TRBD1	TRBV18	NA	TGTGCCAGCTCATCAACAGGGGTCTCTGGAAACACCATATATTTT	CASSSTGVSGNTIYF
TRBJ1-3	NA	TRBV15	NA	TGTGCCACCAGCAGAGAACCGCGACAGGACAGCTCTGGAAACACCATATATTTT	CATSREPRQDSSGNTIYF
TRBJ2-5	NA	TRBV4-2	NA	TGTGCCAGCAGCCGGACCATGTACCAAGAGACCCAGTACTTC	CASSRTMYQETQYF
TRBJ2-1	NA	TRBV11-3	NA	TGTGCCAGCAGCTTAGTAGGGAAATCCTACAATGAGCAGTTCTTC	CASSLVGKSYNEQFF
TRBJ2-1	TRBD2	TRBV7-3	NA	TGTGCCAGCAGCCCCGGCGGGAGCTCCTACAATGAGCAGTTCTTC	CASSPGGSSYNEQFF
TRBJ2-2	NA	TRBV19	NA	TGTGCCAGTAGTATAGCGGGGGGCCTCAACACCGGGGAGCTGTTTTTT	CASSIAGGLNTGELFF
TRBJ1-5	TRBD1	TRBV18	NA	TGTGCCAGCTCACCAGGACAGGGGGCTTTGGGGCAGCCCCAGCATTTT	CASSPGQGALGQPQHF
TRBJ2-7	NA	TRBV6-5	NA	TGTGCCAGCAGATGGGGGCAGCGGGGAACCTACGAGCAGTACTTC	CASRWGQRGTYEQYF
TRBJ2-1	TRBD2	TRBV5-1	NA	TGCGCCAGCAGCGGACTAGCGGGGAGCTCCTACAATGAGCAGTTCTTC	CASSGLAGSSYNEQFF
TRBJ2-1	TRBD2	TRBV10-3	NA	TGTGCCATCAGTGGTAGCGGGAGGGCCGTTGTTACCTACAATGAGCAGTTCTTC	CAISGSGRAVVTYNEQFF
TRBJ2-5	NA	TRBV15	NA	TGTGCCACCAGCAGAGAGGACAGCCAAGAGACCCAGTACTTC	CATSREDSQETQYF
TRBJ1-4	NA	TRBV6-5	NA	TGTGCCAGCAGGACAGGAACTAATGAAAAACTGTTTTTT	CASRTGTNEKLFF
TRBJ2-3	NA	TRBV5-1	NA	TGCGCCAGCAGCTTGGAACCGCGGGGTTCCAGCACAGATACGCAGTATTTT	CASSLEPRGSSTDTQYF
TRBJ1-2	TRBD1	TRBV7-3	NA	TGTGCCAGCAGCTTCGGACAGGGATATGGCTACACCTTC	CASSFGQGYGYTF
TRBJ2-7	TRBD2	TRBV19	NA	TGTGCCAGTCCGCTAGCGGGAGGGCCTGAGCATTACGAGCAGTACTTC	CASPLAGGPEHYEQYF
TRBJ2-3	TRBD1	TRBV15	few	TGTGCCACCAGCTTTACAGGGGACGGGACAGATACGCAGTATTTT	CATSFTGDGTDTQYF
TRBJ1-5	NA	TRBV28	few	TGTGCCAGCAGACAGGACCTCAATCAGCCCCAGCATTTT	CASRQDLNQPQHF
TRBJ1-1	NA	TRBV19	NA	TGTGCCAGTAGTCTGTGGGACACTGAAGCTTTCTTT	CASSLWDTEAFF
TRBJ1-4	NA	TRBV19	NA	TGTGCCAGTGGTTTGGCCCTCGGTGAAAAACTGTTTTTT	CASGLALGEKLFF
TRBJ2-5	TRBD2	TRBV19	NA	TGTGCCAGTAGTATCGGCGGAGCGGGAGGGGCCCGGGAGACCCAGTACTTC	CASSIGGAGGARETQYF
TRBJ2-6	TRBD1	TRBV10-3	NA	TGTGCCATCAGACCTCTGACAGGGAACTCTGGGGCCAACGTCCTGACTTTC	CAIRPLTGNSGANVLTF
TRBJ1-1	NA	TRBV11-2	NA	TGTGCCAGCAGCTCGACAGTGAACACTGAAGCTTTCTTT	CASSSTVNTEAFF
TRBJ2-1	NA	TRBV5-4	NA	TGTGCCAGCAGCGGTACAGGGGAGGGCAATGAGCAGTTCTTC	CASSGTGEGNEQFF
TRBJ2-2	TRBD1	TRBV5-1	NA	TGCGCCAGCAGCTCGACAGGGGGAACGAACACCGGGGAGCTGTTTTTT	CASSSTGGTNTGELFF
TRBJ1-1	NA	TRBV5-1	NA	TGCGCCAGCAGCTTATCGAACACTGAAGCTTTCTTT	CASSLSNTEAFF
TRBJ2-3	TRBD2	TRBV9	NA	TGTGCCAGCAGCGCTAGGACTAGCGGTGCCCCTCAGCAGTATTTT	CASSARTSGAPQQYF
TRBJ2-3	TRBD1	TRBV5-8	NA	TGTGCCAGCGCCAAGGACAGGGGGACAGATACGCAGTATTTT	CASAKDRGTDTQYF
TRBJ1-5	NA	TRBV6-5	NA	TGTGCCAGCAGTTACTACGGGGGCGAGGGGCAGCCCCAGCATTTT	CASSYYGGEGQPQHF
TRBJ1-3	NA	TRBV19	NA	TGTGCCAGTAGTGGGGGCTTCGGAAACACCATATATTTT	CASSGGFGNTIYF